These T cell receptor beta chains were read from a single sample in a study of T cell changes during pregnancy in multiple sclerosis. This table comes from immunoSEQ multiplex PCR, and its TCRdb copy is limited to in-frame clones, with some not included. The sample lists 45,000 to 60,000 clones; around 92% were seen once. Sequenced here: CD4+ T cells from peripheral blood mononuclear cells, sampled in the third trimester of pregnancy. The receptors originated from a female donor with multiple sclerosis, enrolled in a pregnancy study. Each CDR3 is given with its conserved first and last residue. The order of the fields is clone size, J gene, V gene, D gene, CDR3 protein, CDR3 DNA. The D gene is left open where the match is weak. A row's size may be missing; if present it is once, few, many or a size class.

NA	TRBJ2-2	TRBV7-6	TRBD1	CASSSTGTGREGELFF	TGTGCCAGCAGCTCCACCGGGACAGGGCGCGAAGGGGAGCTGTTTTTT
NA	TRBJ2-7	TRBV6-5	TRBD1	CASRMDRAYYEQYF	TGTGCCAGCAGGATGGACAGGGCTTACTACGAGCAGTACTTC
NA	TRBJ2-7	TRBV28	TRBD2	CASSSPSTSGRSYEQYF	TGTGCCAGCAGTTCGCCCTCTACTAGCGGGAGATCCTACGAGCAGTACTTC
once	TRBJ1-2	TRBV7-8	TRBD1	CASSLATGPHYGYTF	TGTGCCAGCAGCTTAGCGACAGGGCCCCACTATGGCTACACCTTC
NA	TRBJ1-5	TRBV11-2	NA	CASSLAGSGQPQHF	TGTGCCAGCAGCTTAGCGGGGAGTGGTCAGCCCCAGCATTTT
NA	TRBJ2-3	TRBV10-3	NA	CAIRYLGQDTQYF	TGTGCCATCAGATACCTAGGCCAAGATACGCAGTATTTT
NA	TRBJ2-4	TRBV6-5	NA	CASRQALAKNIQYF	TGTGCCAGCAGACAGGCCCTAGCCAAAAACATTCAGTACTTC
NA	TRBJ2-1	TRBV14	NA	CASSQELKGVEQFF	TGTGCCAGCAGCCAAGAATTGAAAGGGGTTGAGCAGTTCTTC
NA	TRBJ2-1	TRBV2	TRBD1	CASSVQGASYNEQFF	TGTGCCAGCAGTGTACAGGGGGCTTCCTACAATGAGCAGTTCTTC
few	TRBJ2-3	TRBV10-2	TRBD2	CASSGPSGRWKSTDTQYF	TGCGCCAGCAGTGGCCCTAGCGGGAGGTGGAAAAGCACAGATACGCAGTATTTT
NA	TRBJ2-1	TRBV28	TRBD1	CASRGYSSGTGTGIYNEQFF	TGTGCCAGCAGGGGATACAGCTCAGGAACGGGGACAGGGATCTACAATGAGCAGTTCTTC
few	TRBJ2-6	TRBV16	NA	CASSRGGGSSGANVLTF	TGTGCCAGCAGCCGTGGGGGGGGCTCCTCTGGGGCCAACGTCCTGACTTTC
NA	TRBJ1-1	TRBV6-5	TRBD1	CASSKRTGNTEAFF	TGTGCCAGCAGTAAAAGGACAGGGAACACTGAAGCTTTCTTT
NA	TRBJ1-3	TRBV7-2	TRBD1	CASSMGTGGRTTIYF	TGTGCCAGCAGTATGGGGACAGGGGGTAGGACCACCATATATTTT
NA	TRBJ2-1	TRBV2	TRBD1	CASSPGQGNNEQFF	TGTGCCAGCAGTCCGGGACAGGGGAACAATGAGCAGTTCTTC
NA	TRBJ2-4	TRBV28	NA	CASSQSLGAKNIQYF	TGTGCCAGCAGTCAATCTCTCGGTGCGAAAAACATTCAGTACTTC
once	TRBJ2-7	TRBV7-2	TRBD2	CASSLLMTSRDEQYF	TGTGCCAGCAGCTTACTGATGACTAGCAGGGACGAGCAGTACTTC
NA	TRBJ2-1	TRBV5-6	TRBD2	CASTLAGVYNEQFF	TGTGCCAGCACCCTAGCGGGAGTCTACAATGAGCAGTTCTTC
NA	TRBJ2-3	TRBV27	TRBD2	CASSWTSGADTQYF	TGTGCCAGCAGCTGGACTAGCGGGGCAGATACGCAGTATTTT
NA	TRBJ2-5	TRBV11-2	TRBD2	CASSPTGGLETQYF	TGTGCCAGCAGTCCGACGGGAGGGTTGGAGACCCAGTACTTC
NA	TRBJ1-5	TRBV7-8	NA	CASSLAAGGTQPQHF	TGTGCCAGCAGCTTAGCGGCTGGGGGGACCCAGCCCCAGCATTTT
NA	TRBJ2-2	TRBV7-9	NA	CASSLDLNTGELFF	TGTGCCAGCAGCTTAGATCTTAACACCGGGGAGCTGTTTTTT
once	TRBJ1-2	TRBV15	TRBD1	CATSSGDRLNTF	TGTGCCACCAGCAGTGGGGACAGGTTAAACACCTTC
NA	TRBJ2-5	TRBV9	TRBD1	CASSVAGQGAETQYF	TGTGCCAGCAGCGTAGCTGGACAGGGGGCCGAGACCCAGTACTTC
once	TRBJ2-5	TRBV6-1	TRBD1	CASSQGTGQETQYF	TGTGCCAGCAGCCAGGGGACAGGTCAAGAGACCCAGTACTTC
few	TRBJ1-4	TRBV5-1	NA	CASSLRGLQNEKLFF	TGCGCCAGCAGCCTGCGGGGACTGCAGAATGAAAAACTGTTTTTT
NA	TRBJ2-1	TRBV7-2	TRBD2	CASSLELAAPPYNEQFF	TGTGCCAGCAGCTTAGAACTAGCGGCACCCCCCTACAATGAGCAGTTCTTC
NA	TRBJ1-3	TRBV28	NA	CASRGPGNTIYF	TGTGCCAGCAGGGGGCCTGGAAACACCATATATTTT
NA	TRBJ1-2	TRBV5-3	TRBD1	CARSTCFPSGTGLYGYTF	TGTGCCAGAAGCACCTGCTTCCCCTCCGGGACAGGGCTTTATGGCTACACCTTC
NA	TRBJ2-1	TRBV6-6	NA	CASRTIGENEQFF	TGTGCCAGCAGAACAATTGGAGAAAATGAGCAGTTCTTC
NA	TRBJ1-1	TRBV6-5	TRBD1	CASSDLSGGNTEAFF	TGTGCCAGCAGCGACCTATCAGGGGGCAATACTGAAGCTTTCTTT
NA	TRBJ2-2	TRBV5-1	TRBD2	CASSAGLAGVIGELFF	TGCGCCAGCAGCGCGGGACTAGCGGGAGTCATCGGGGAGCTGTTTTTT
once	TRBJ2-7	TRBV7-9	NA	CASSLGTESYEQYF	TGTGCCAGCAGCTTAGGTACGGAGTCCTACGAGCAGTACTTC
NA	TRBJ2-1	TRBV5-1	TRBD1	CASSTRDRVYNEQFF	TGCGCCAGCAGCACCCGGGACAGGGTGTACAATGAGCAGTTCTTC
NA	TRBJ1-5	TRBV15	NA	CATSRDLINQPQHF	TGTGCCACCAGCAGAGATCTAATCAATCAGCCCCAGCATTTT
once	TRBJ1-2	TRBV9	NA	CASSVGAGYGYTF	TGTGCCAGCAGCGTAGGGGCGGGGTATGGCTACACCTTC
NA	TRBJ2-1	TRBV6-5	NA	CASGDLTQQFF	TGTGCCAGCGGAGATTTGACGCAGCAGTTCTTC
NA	TRBJ2-1	TRBV5-1	TRBD1	CASSVKKQGRQFF	TGCGCCAGCAGTGTGAAGAAACAGGGGAGGCAGTTCTTC
NA	TRBJ2-5	TRBV9	TRBD1	CASSPFTGAGRETQYF	TGTGCCAGCAGCCCTTTTACAGGGGCCGGTAGGGAGACCCAGTACTTC
once	TRBJ1-5	TRBV21-1	NA	CASSDTYLNQPQHF	TGTGCCAGCAGCGACACATACCTCAATCAGCCCCAGCATTTT
NA	TRBJ2-3	TRBV5-4	TRBD1	CASSLDPRGNTDTQYF	TGTGCCAGCAGCTTGGATCCCAGGGGGAACACAGATACGCAGTATTTT
NA	TRBJ1-5	TRBV28	NA	CASSRDQGSQPQHF	TGTGCCAGCAGCCGTGACCAGGGGTCTCAGCCCCAGCATTTT
once	TRBJ2-1	TRBV19	NA	CASSIDAGLPTQFF	TGTGCCAGTAGTATAGATGCCGGACTACCAACGCAGTTCTTC
NA	TRBJ2-5	TRBV5-1	NA	CASSLPGWETQYF	TGCGCCAGCAGCTTACCCGGGTGGGAGACCCAGTACTTC
NA	TRBJ1-2	TRBV28	NA	CASSWGRERDGYTF	TGTGCCAGCAGTTGGGGCAGGGAACGTGATGGCTACACCTTC
NA	TRBJ2-7	TRBV15	TRBD1	CATSLDRETPYEQYF	TGTGCCACCAGCTTGGACAGGGAAACCCCCTACGAGCAGTACTTC
NA	TRBJ1-2	TRBV6-1	NA	CATTGFGYTF	TGTGCCACCACAGGGTTTGGCTACACCTTC
NA	TRBJ2-1	TRBV11-3	TRBD1	CASSSGGTGPRNEQFF	TGTGCCAGCAGCTCAGGCGGGACAGGACCTCGCAATGAGCAGTTCTTC
NA	TRBJ2-1	TRBV7-9	TRBD2	CASTATASGTNEQFF	TGTGCCAGCACTGCGACGGCTAGCGGGACCAATGAGCAGTTCTTC
NA	TRBJ1-5	TRBV28	NA	CASRPTGFNQPQHF	TGTGCCAGCAGGCCAACAGGGTTTAATCAGCCCCAGCATTTT
NA	TRBJ1-3	TRBV5-1	NA	CASSLEPGSGNTIYF	TGCGCCAGCAGCTTGGAGCCCGGTTCTGGAAACACCATATATTTT
NA	TRBJ2-1	TRBV28	TRBD2	CASSLWAGERDEQFF	TGTGCCAGCAGTTTATGGGCGGGAGAAAGGGATGAGCAGTTCTTC
few	TRBJ1-2	TRBV19	TRBD1	CASSIGRLRGIANYGYTF	TGTGCCAGTAGTATAGGCCGCCTCAGGGGGATAGCTAACTATGGCTACACCTTC
NA	TRBJ2-5	TRBV27	TRBD2	CASSPRDGRVQETQYF	TGTGCCAGCAGCCCTAGGGACGGGAGGGTCCAAGAGACCCAGTACTTC
NA	TRBJ2-1	TRBV12-2	NA	CASRLEPAGRSNEQFF	TGTGCAAGTCGCTTAGAACCCGCAGGGAGGAGCAATGAGCAGTTCTTC
NA	TRBJ2-1	TRBV7-9	TRBD2	CASSQSTSGSYEQFF	TGTGCCAGCAGCCAATCGACTAGCGGGAGCTATGAGCAGTTCTTC
NA	TRBJ2-1	TRBV7-6	TRBD1	CASSRTGTNEQFF	TGTGCCAGCAGCCGGACAGGGACCAATGAGCAGTTCTTC
NA	TRBJ1-5	TRBV5-8	NA	CASSLGQASNQPQHF	TGTGCCAGCAGCCTGGGTCAGGCGTCCAATCAGCCCCAGCATTTT
NA	TRBJ2-3	TRBV5-4	NA	CASNEQGTDTQYF	TGTGCCAGCAACGAACAGGGCACAGATACGCAGTATTTT
NA	TRBJ2-7	TRBV4-1	NA	CASSPLAGFITYEQYF	TGCGCCAGCAGCCCCCTTGCGGGATTTATCACCTACGAGCAGTACTTC